This T cell receptor beta chain was identified during a study of CD8 T cells in ankylosing spondylitis (dated by TCRdb to about 2017). Study-level background: The study profiled T cell receptor beta repertoires in healthy donors and ankylosing spondylitis patients to find disease-linked TCR variants. The full study cohort comprised 25 ankylosing spondylitis patients and 85 to 120 healthy donors. Peripheral blood was sampled, and synovial fluid was additionally collected from ankylosing spondylitis patients. Results the study describes overall, beyond this receptor: Some motif variants were previously reported in synovial fluid and blood of reactive arthritis patients, suggesting common disease-initiation mechanisms. A TCR beta motif made up of several highly homologous amino acid variants appeared to be characteristic of blood from ankylosing spondylitis patients. The disease-linked clones were reported to be significantly enriched in matched synovial fluid samples from ankylosing spondylitis patients. The disease-linked clones had a CD8+ phenotype and were found at relatively low frequencies in peripheral blood.

In regard to this clonotype: The antigen it binds to is not known. It has no much larger one-base neighbor in the sample; base qualities were not kept.

Sequencing was carried out with an Illumina HiSeq 2500. TCR beta libraries were prepared by quantitative 5'-RACE with molecular barcodes. As for the authors' bioinformatics: To identify disease-linked TCR variants, a new computational method was used, one built on a probabilistic model of VDJ rearrangement. TCRdb itself trimmed the public reads at Q25 with fastp, ran MiXCR and retained productive beta chains. Each CDR3 protein appears once, grouped with its most common genes and DNA. The V and J calls come from TCRdb's annotation, not from the publication. The sample has tens of thousands of distinct CDR3 sequences on record, about 10% of them singletons. The ten largest make up about 1.4% of the sample. From its cysteine to its phenylalanine, the CDR3 spans 11 amino acids. Of the read, only the CDR3 DNA is kept; its 33 bases are in frame from base 1. From a lookup of the germline V gene, CDR1 and CDR2 are MDHEN and SYDVKM. V is pared back by 3 bases and J by 5 bases, with 5 bases lying between the germline termini.

This TCR was sampled from a male donor with ankylosing spondylitis or in good health (not recorded which). The sequence links TRBV28 to TRBJ2-7; the D gene remains uncertain. Sequencing input: blood, either unsorted or a sorted T cell fraction (not recorded which). This receptor has the CDR3 CASSFYHEQYF. The DNA sequence is TGTGCCAGCAGTTTTTACCACGAGCAGTACTTC. Reference TRBV28 and TRBJ2-7 proteins supply the regions before and after the CDR3; the full variable domain is: DVKVTQSSRYLVKRTGEKVFLECVQDMDHENMFWYRQDPGLGLRLIYFSYDVKMKEKGDIPEGYSVSREKKERFSLILESASTNQTSMYLCASSFYHEQYFGPGTRLTVT.